This is a list of T cell receptor beta chains from one sample in a study of blood T cell repertoires in COVID-19. Libraries were prepared by immunoSEQ multiplex PCR; TCRdb keeps only in-frame clonotypes and omits some of them. In the table there are over 250,000 clones, 70% to 75% of which are singletons. The specimen was peripheral blood. The receptors were gathered from a woman over 75 with acute or convalescent COVID-19. Each CDR3 is given with its conserved first and last residue. D genes are given only for firm matches. A row's size may be missing; if present it is once, few, many or a size class.

D gene,J gene,clone size,V gene,CDR3 DNA,CDR3 protein
-,TRBJ1-1,-,TRBV9,TGTGCCAGCAGCGTAAGGGGCGATTACACTGAAGCTTTCTTT,CASSVRGDYTEAFF
-,TRBJ1-2,-,TRBV6-5,TGTGCCAGCAGTTACTCTAGGCAGGGTGGCTATGGCTACACCTTC,CASSYSRQGGYGYTF
-,TRBJ1-1,-,TRBV5-1,TGCGCCAGCAGACCTAATACAGGGATGAACACTGAAGCTTTCTTT,CASRPNTGMNTEAFF
TRBD1,TRBJ1-6,-,TRBV27,TGTGCCAGCAAGCAGGGGGCGGCTAATTCACCCCTCCACTTT,CASKQGAANSPLHF
-,TRBJ2-3,-,TRBV28,TGTGCCAGCAGTTTATTTGGACAAATTCCGCAGTATTTT,CASSLFGQIPQYF
-,TRBJ1-5,-,TRBV19,TGTGCCAGTAGTGCCACCAGGGTCTCTAGGAATCAGCCCCAGCATTTT,CASSATRVSRNQPQHF
-,TRBJ1-1,-,TRBV6-5,TGTGCCAGCAGTTACACCAGGGTGGGAGAAGCTTTCTTT,CASSYTRVGEAFF
-,TRBJ1-1,few,TRBV5-1,TGCGCCAGCAGCTGGGAGGGCAGGGACACTGAAGCTTTCTTT,CASSWEGRDTEAFF
TRBD1,TRBJ1-6,-,TRBV3-1/TRBV3-2,TGTGCCAGCAGGGGACAGAAAAATTCACCCCTCCACTTT,CASRGQKNSPLHF
-,TRBJ2-2,-,TRBV3-1/TRBV3-2,TGTGCCAGCAGCACCGGAGTTGGGGAGCTGTTTTTT,CASSTGVGELFF
TRBD1,TRBJ2-7,-,TRBV10-3,TGTGCCATCAGTGGGGGGACAGGGTCTTTCTACGAGCAGTACTTC,CAISGGTGSFYEQYF
-,TRBJ2-7,-,TRBV2,TGTGCCAGCAGTGGACTTGCGGCAGTTCCTACGGAGCAGTACTTC,CASSGLAAVPTEQYF
-,TRBJ2-2,many,TRBV7-2,TGTGCCAGCAGCTTAGGTCTAGCCGGGGAGCTGTTTTTT,CASSLGLAGELFF
-,TRBJ1-4,few,TRBV6-5,TGTGCCAGCAGTTGGGGGCCAACTAATGAAAAACTGTTTTTT,CASSWGPTNEKLFF
TRBD1,TRBJ1-5,-,TRBV28,TGTGCCAGCAGTTTGGGGGGGACAGGGGATCAGCCCCAGCATTTT,CASSLGGTGDQPQHF
-,TRBJ2-7,-,TRBV28,TGTGCCAGCAGTCGCTACGAGCAGTACTTC,CASSRYEQYF
TRBD1,TRBJ1-2,-,TRBV2,TGTGCCAGCATCAGGGCAGGGGGAAACTATGGCTACACCTTC,CASIRAGGNYGYTF
TRBD1,TRBJ2-3,-,TRBV19,TGTGCCAGTAGCACCGACAGGGGGTTTGGCGAAGCAGATACGCAGTATTTT,CASSTDRGFGEADTQYF
TRBD2,TRBJ2-1,-,TRBV5-1,TGCGCCAGCAGCTTGCAAACTAGCGGGCCTTACAATGAGCAGTTCTTC,CASSLQTSGPYNEQFF
TRBD2,TRBJ2-6,-,TRBV19,TGTGCCAGTAATAAAAGCGGGGCGAGCTCTGGGGCCAACGTCCTGACTTTC,CASNKSGASSGANVLTF
TRBD2,TRBJ2-3,once,TRBV19,TGTGCCAGTAGCCGAGGACTAGCGGGAGGGCCGTCCTCCGATACGCAGTATTTT,CASSRGLAGGPSSDTQYF
-,TRBJ2-1,-,TRBV5-1,TGCGCCAGCAGCTTGGCTGTGGGGGCACTTTACAATGAGCAGTTCTTC,CASSLAVGALYNEQFF
-,TRBJ1-5,-,TRBV5-1,TGCGCCAGCAGCTTAGAGGGTCGGCAGCCCCAGCATTTT,CASSLEGRQPQHF
-,TRBJ1-1,-,TRBV6-5,TGTGCCAGCAGTACGGTGAACACTGAAGCTTTCTTT,CASSTVNTEAFF
-,TRBJ1-5,-,TRBV19,TGTGCCAGTAGTATTAGGCGGGGTGAATGGCAGGGAGATAGCAATCAGCCCCAGCATTTT,CASSIRRGEWQGDSNQPQHF
-,TRBJ2-7,few,TRBV19,TGTGCCAGTCAAGGGGAAGGCTACGAGCAGTACTTC,CASQGEGYEQYF
TRBD1,TRBJ1-6,once,TRBV18,TGTGCCAGCTCAACGGCCGGGACAGGCATATTTTCACCCCTCCACTTT,CASSTAGTGIFSPLHF
TRBD1,TRBJ2-7,-,TRBV6-2/TRBV6-3,TGTGCCAGCAGTTACCTGCTACACAGGGGAAGGCGCGAGCAGTACTTC,CASSYLLHRGRREQYF
-,TRBJ2-1,few,TRBV27,TGTGCCAGCAGTTTATCGTGGCAAAATGAGCAGTTCTTC,CASSLSWQNEQFF
-,TRBJ2-7,many,TRBV11-2,TGTGCCAGCAGCTCAGGGTCCTACGAGCAGTACTTC,CASSSGSYEQYF
TRBD1,TRBJ2-2,once,TRBV6-4,TGTGCCAGCAGTAGGGACAGGGATACCACCGGGGAGCTGTTTTTT,CASSRDRDTTGELFF
TRBD1,TRBJ2-5,-,TRBV27,TGTGCCAGCAGTTTATACAGGGGGCAAGAGACCCAGTACTTC,CASSLYRGQETQYF
TRBD1,TRBJ1-6,few,TRBV7-7,TGTGCCAGCAGCTTGGACAGGGTTTCACCCCTCCACTTT,CASSLDRVSPLHF
TRBD2,TRBJ2-3,-,TRBV15,TGTGCCACCAGCGGCGGGGGGAATTCAGATACGCAGTATTTT,CATSGGGNSDTQYF
-,TRBJ2-3,few,TRBV2,TGTGCCAGCAGTGATCGAAGCGCCCGGGGGGATACGCAGTATTTT,CASSDRSARGDTQYF
-,TRBJ1-1,-,TRBV11-2,TGTGCCAGCAGCTTAGGGGTCCGGCGGGACACTGAAGCTTTCTTT,CASSLGVRRDTEAFF
-,TRBJ1-4,-,TRBV28,TGTGCCAGCAGCCTAGGGGGAAAAACTAATGAAAAACTGTTTTTT,CASSLGGKTNEKLFF
-,TRBJ1-1,-,TRBV20-1,TGCAGTGCTAGAGAGGGGGGTGGAGCTTTCTTT,CSAREGGGAFF
-,TRBJ1-3,few,TRBV7-9,TGTGCCAGCAGCCCACAGGGTTACACCATATATTTT,CASSPQGYTIYF
TRBD1,TRBJ1-1,-,TRBV6-2/TRBV6-3,TGTGCCAGCAGTTACTCAGAGACAGGGCGCACTGAAGCTTTCTTT,CASSYSETGRTEAFF
TRBD1,TRBJ1-4,-,TRBV4-1,TGCGCCAGCAGCCTTGATGGGACAGGGAATGAAAAACTGTTTTTT,CASSLDGTGNEKLFF